This entry features one T cell receptor (beta chain) sequence. The antigen remains undetermined. There were TCR beta CDR3 regions amplified from RNA transcripts. The TCR CDR3 first-round RT-PCR relied on the HTBI primer set. TCRdb recomputed calls from the multiplex PCR reads with MiXCR, one row per CDR3 protein. The sample holds about 640,000 distinct CDR3 sequences; roughly 15% are singletons and the top ten take approximately 12%. The CDR3 consists of 13 residues. In germline, CDR1 is MNHEY, CDR2 SMNVEV (reference sequence). J gave up 14 bases and V 0 bases, and 1 base lay outside the gene matches. These data belong to a study of T cells in Graves' hyperthyroidism and ophthalmopathy. General study points: Onset of ophthalmopathy came a median 6.5 months after the model predicted it.

This clonotype was sampled from a woman aged 45 to 65 with Graves' ophthalmopathy. The chain uses TRBV27 and TRBJ2-1; 13 positions agree with TRBD2. Sequencing was done on a sample of blood. CDR3 in DNA: TGTGCCAGCAGTTTATCCGGGACTAGCGGGAAGTTCTTC. This codes for CASSLSGTSGKFF.